This T cell receptor (beta chain) came from a study of T cell responses to AZD1222 COVID-19 vaccine. Study-level points and caveats: Reportedly, nearly half the spike-specific TCRs target unmutated variant regions. Spike-wide vaccine-associated CD4 TCRs dominated at 160-218 and 743-854. There were mostly white British donors and more females than males, and clonal diversity was possibly underestimated.

The length of the CDR3 is 17 residues. Germline values: CDR1 SNHLY, CDR2 FYNNEI. J was trimmed by 2 bases and V by 5 bases; bases with no gene match: 7. Some clones are missing from TCRdb's copy, which holds only in-frame ones; the method was immunoSEQ multiplex PCR. In the table there are more than 95,000 clones, around 91% of which are singletons. As to this clone: Its antigen is not identified.

This TCR was sampled from an adult in good health. Sequences were derived from peripheral blood, sampled on day 0 of AZD1222 vaccination. V is TRBV2 and J is TRBJ1-4, with TRBD1 matching over 11 bases. CDR3 nucleotides: TGTGCCAGCAGTTCAGGGACAGGGGGTAGGACTAATGAAAAACTGTTTTTT. Translation: CASSSGTGGRTNEKLFF.